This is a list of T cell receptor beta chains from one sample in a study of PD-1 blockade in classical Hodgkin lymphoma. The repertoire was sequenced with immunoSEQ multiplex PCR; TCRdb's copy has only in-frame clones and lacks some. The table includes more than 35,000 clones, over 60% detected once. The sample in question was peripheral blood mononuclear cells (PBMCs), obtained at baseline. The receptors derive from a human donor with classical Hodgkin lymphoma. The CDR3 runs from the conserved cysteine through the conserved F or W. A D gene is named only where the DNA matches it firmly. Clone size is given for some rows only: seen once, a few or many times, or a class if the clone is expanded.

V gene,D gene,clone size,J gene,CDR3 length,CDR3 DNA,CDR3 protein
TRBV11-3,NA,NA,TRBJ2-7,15,TGTGCCAGCAGCTTATACAGTGGTCAGGGCTACGAGCAGTACTTC,CASSLYSGQGYEQYF
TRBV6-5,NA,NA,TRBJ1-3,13,TGTGCCAGCAGACCAAGCTCTGGAAACACCATATATTTT,CASRPSSGNTIYF
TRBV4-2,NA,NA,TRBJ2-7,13,TGTGCCAGCAGCCAAGGGGGGATCAACGAGCAGTACTTC,CASSQGGINEQYF
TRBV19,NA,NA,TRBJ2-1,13,TGTGCCAGTAGTGACCGACAGGTTACAGTCCTCTTCTTC,CASSDRQVTVLFF
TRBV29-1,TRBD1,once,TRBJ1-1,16,TGCAGCGTTGAGGCAGGGGGCGCGCGGTGGAACACTGAAGCTTTCTTT,CSVEAGGARWNTEAFF
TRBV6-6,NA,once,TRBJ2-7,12,TGTGCCAGCAGGGAAGGGGACTACGAGCAGTACTTC,CASREGDYEQYF
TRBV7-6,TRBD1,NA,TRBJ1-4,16,TGTGCCAGCAGCTTAGAGGACAGGGGTACTAATGAAAAACTGTTTTTT,CASSLEDRGTNEKLFF
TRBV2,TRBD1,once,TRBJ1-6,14,TGTGCCAGCAGGGGGTGGGGACAGAATTCACCCCTCCACTTT,CASRGWGQNSPLHF
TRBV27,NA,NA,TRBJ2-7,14,TGTGCCAGCAGTTTGGACATACGTCCCCTCGAGCAGTACTTC,CASSLDIRPLEQYF
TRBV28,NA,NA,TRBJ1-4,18,TGTGCCAGCAGTCCCCCCCGTGGGGGGTGGACAACTAATGAAAAACTGTTTTTT,CASSPPRGGWTTNEKLFF
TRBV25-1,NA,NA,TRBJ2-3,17,TGTGCCAGCAGTGAATATATTGATAGCGGATTCACAGATACGCAGTATTTT,CASSEYIDSGFTDTQYF
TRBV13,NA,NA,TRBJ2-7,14,TGTGCCAGCAGCTTCGAGGAGGGTCGGCACGAGCAGTACTTC,CASSFEEGRHEQYF
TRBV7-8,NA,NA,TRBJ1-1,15,TGTGCCAGCAGCTTAGAATCTGCCGGGAACACTGAAGCTTTCTTT,CASSLESAGNTEAFF
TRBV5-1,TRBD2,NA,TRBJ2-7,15,TGCGCCAGCAGCCGAACTAGCGGGACCTCCTACGAGCAGTACTTC,CASSRTSGTSYEQYF
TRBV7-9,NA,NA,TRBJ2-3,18,TGTGCCAGCAGCTTGGGATGGGCGGGACCCCAGACCACAGATACGCAGTATTTT,CASSLGWAGPQTTDTQYF
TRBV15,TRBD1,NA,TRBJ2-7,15,TGTGCCACCAGCAGAGAAGGGGGCGCCCCGTACGAGCAGTACTTC,CATSREGGAPYEQYF
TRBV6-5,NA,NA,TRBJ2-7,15,TGTGCCAGCAACGCCCCAGGTTTTACTTCCTACGAGCAGTACTTC,CASNAPGFTSYEQYF
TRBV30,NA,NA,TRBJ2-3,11,TGTGCCTGGAGTGATCCCTATACGCAGTATTTT,CAWSDPYTQYF
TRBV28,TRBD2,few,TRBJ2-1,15,TGTGCCAGCAGTACCCGACTAGCGGGAGGGCGTGAGCAGTTCTTC,CASSTRLAGGREQFF
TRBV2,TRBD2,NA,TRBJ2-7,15,TGTGCCAGCAGTGAATTTGGGACTAGGACCTACGAGCAGTACTTC,CASSEFGTRTYEQYF
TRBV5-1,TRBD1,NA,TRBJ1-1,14,TGCGCCAGCAGCTTCTCAGGGGGCTGGACTGAAGCTTTCTTT,CASSFSGGWTEAFF
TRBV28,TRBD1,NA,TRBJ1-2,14,TGTGCCAGCAGTCCAGGGGGCGTCAACTATGGCTACACCTTC,CASSPGGVNYGYTF
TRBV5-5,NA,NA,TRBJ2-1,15,TGTGCCAGCAGCTTGGTAGCGAGCTCCTACAATGAGCAGTTCTTC,CASSLVASSYNEQFF
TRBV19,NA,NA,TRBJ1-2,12,TGTGCCAGTAGTATAGGAGTATTCGGCTACACCTTC,CASSIGVFGYTF
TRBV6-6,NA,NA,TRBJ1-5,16,TGTGCCAGCAGTTACTCGACAGGTTATAGCAATCAGCCCCAGCATTTT,CASSYSTGYSNQPQHF
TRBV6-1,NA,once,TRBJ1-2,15,TGTGCCAGCAGTGAACCATCTGCTCGACGAATCGGCTACACCTTC,CASSEPSARRIGYTF
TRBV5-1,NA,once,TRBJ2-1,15,TGCGCCAGCAGCTTCGGACCAGGGGAATCGAATGAGCAGTTCTTC,CASSFGPGESNEQFF
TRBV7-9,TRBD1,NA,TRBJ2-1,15,TGTGCCAGCAGCCCCGGGACAGGGGGCTACAATGAGCAGTTCTTC,CASSPGTGGYNEQFF
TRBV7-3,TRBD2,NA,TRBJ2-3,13,TGTGCCAGCGGGGAGGGGAGATCAGATACGCAGTATTTT,CASGEGRSDTQYF
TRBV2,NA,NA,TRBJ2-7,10,TGTGCCAGCAGCCCCTACGAGCAGTACTTC,CASSPYEQYF
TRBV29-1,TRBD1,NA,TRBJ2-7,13,TGCAGCGTTGAATCGAACAGGGGCTACGAGCAGTACTTC,CSVESNRGYEQYF
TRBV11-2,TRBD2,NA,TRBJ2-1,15,TGTGCCAGCAGCCCCGGACTAGCGGGAGCGTATGAGCAGTTCTTC,CASSPGLAGAYEQFF
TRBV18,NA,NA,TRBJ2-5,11,TGTGCCAGCTCACCATGGGAGACCCAGTACTTC,CASSPWETQYF
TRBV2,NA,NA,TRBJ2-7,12,TGTGCCAGCAGGGGGGACGGCTACGAGCAGTACTTC,CASRGDGYEQYF
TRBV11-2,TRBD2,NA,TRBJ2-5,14,TGTGCCAGCAGCCGTAGCGGGAGGGCCTTCCCCCAGTACTTC,CASSRSGRAFPQYF
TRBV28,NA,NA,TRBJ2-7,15,TGTGCCAGCAGTTTAGTTGATTATAGCTCCTACGAGCAGTACTTC,CASSLVDYSSYEQYF
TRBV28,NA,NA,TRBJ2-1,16,TGTGCCAGCAGTTTGCTAATCGGGACTGGCGACAATGAGCAGTTCTTC,CASSLLIGTGDNEQFF
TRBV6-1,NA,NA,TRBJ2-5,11,TGTGCCAGCAGTCACAAAGAGACCCAGTACTTC,CASSHKETQYF
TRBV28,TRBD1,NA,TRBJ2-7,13,TGTGCCAGCAGAAAGCCAGGGGGCCACGAGCAGTACTTC,CASRKPGGHEQYF
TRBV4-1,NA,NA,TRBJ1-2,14,TGCGCCAGCAGCCAAGGGTTGGGGGTCGGGGGCTACACCTTC,CASSQGLGVGGYTF
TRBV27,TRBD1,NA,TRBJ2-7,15,TGTGCCAGCAGTCCAATCGGGACAGGGGTCCACGAGCAGTACTTC,CASSPIGTGVHEQYF
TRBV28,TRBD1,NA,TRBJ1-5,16,TGTGCCAGCAGTTCTGGGACAGGGGGCATCGGTCAGCCCCAGCATTTT,CASSSGTGGIGQPQHF
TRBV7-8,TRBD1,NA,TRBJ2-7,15,TGTGCCAGCAGCCCGAGGGCCGAGACAGGGTCCGAGCAGTACTTC,CASSPRAETGSEQYF
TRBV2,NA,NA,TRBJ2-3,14,TGTGCCAGCAAGAGGACATCTAGCACAGATACGCAGTATTTT,CASKRTSSTDTQYF
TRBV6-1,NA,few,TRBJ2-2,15,TGTGCCAGCAGTGAATTTGTGGTAAAGCCCGGGGAGCTGTTTTTT,CASSEFVVKPGELFF
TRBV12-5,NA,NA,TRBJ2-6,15,TGTGCTAGTGGCCCGGGCCTCTCTGGGGCCAACGTCCTGACTTTC,CASGPGLSGANVLTF
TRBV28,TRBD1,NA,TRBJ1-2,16,TGTGCCAGCAGTTTATTCACGGACAGGAGCGACTATGGCTACACCTTC,CASSLFTDRSDYGYTF
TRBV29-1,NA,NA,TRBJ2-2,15,TGCAGCGCGGGTGGAAACGGGGCAGGGGACGGGGAGCTGTTTTTT,CSAGGNGAGDGELFF